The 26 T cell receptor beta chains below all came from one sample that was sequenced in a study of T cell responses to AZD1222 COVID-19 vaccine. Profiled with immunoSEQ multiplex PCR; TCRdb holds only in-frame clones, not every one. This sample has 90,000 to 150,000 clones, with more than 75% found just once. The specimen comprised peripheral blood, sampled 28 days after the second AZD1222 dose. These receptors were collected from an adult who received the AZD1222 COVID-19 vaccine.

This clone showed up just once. This CDR3 is CASSMGINTEAFF. The CDR3 bases are TGTGCCAGTAGTATGGGCATAAACACTGAAGCTTTCTTT. This chain links TRBV19 with TRBJ1-1; D not certain. This CDR3 contains 13 residues. Germline-derived CDR1 and CDR2 are LNHDA and SQIVND (reference sequence). Trimming pared 3 bases from V and 2 bases from J, leaving 7 bases between. The complete variable domain, with remaining parts taken from reference TRBV19 and TRBJ1-1, reads DGGITQSPKYLFRKEGQNVTLSCEQNLNHDAMYWYRQDPGQGLRLIYYSQIVNDFQKGDIAEGYSVSREKKESFPLTVTSAQKNPTAFYLCASSMGINTEAFFGQGTRLTVV.

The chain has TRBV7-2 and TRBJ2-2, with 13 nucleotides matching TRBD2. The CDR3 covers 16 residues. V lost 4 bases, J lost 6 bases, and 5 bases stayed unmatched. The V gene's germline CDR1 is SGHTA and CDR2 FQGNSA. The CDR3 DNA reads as TGTGCCAGCAGCTCAAGACTAGCGGGAGGACCCGGGGAGCTGTTTTTT. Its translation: CASSSRLAGGPGELFF.

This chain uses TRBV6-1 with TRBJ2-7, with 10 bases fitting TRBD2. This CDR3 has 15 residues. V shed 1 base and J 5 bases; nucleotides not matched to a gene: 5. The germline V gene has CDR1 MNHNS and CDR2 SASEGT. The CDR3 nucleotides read TGTGCCAGCAGTGAAGTAAGCGGGGGGGCCAACGAGCAGTACTTC. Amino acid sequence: CASSEVSGGANEQYF.

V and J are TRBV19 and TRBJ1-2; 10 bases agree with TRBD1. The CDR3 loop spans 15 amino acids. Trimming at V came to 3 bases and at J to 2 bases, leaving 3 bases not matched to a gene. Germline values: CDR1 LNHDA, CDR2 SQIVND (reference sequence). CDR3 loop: CASSIPGQGNYGYTF. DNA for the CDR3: TGTGCCAGTAGTATTCCGGGACAGGGGAACTATGGCTACACCTTC. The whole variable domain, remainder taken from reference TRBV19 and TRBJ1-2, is DGGITQSPKYLFRKEGQNVTLSCEQNLNHDAMYWYRQDPGQGLRLIYYSQIVNDFQKGDIAEGYSVSREKKESFPLTVTSAQKNPTAFYLCASSIPGQGNYGYTFGSGTRLTVV.

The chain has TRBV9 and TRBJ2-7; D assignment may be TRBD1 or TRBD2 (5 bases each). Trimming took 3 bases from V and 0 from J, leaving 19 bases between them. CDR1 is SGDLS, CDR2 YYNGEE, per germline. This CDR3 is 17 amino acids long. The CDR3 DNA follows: TGTGCCAGCAGCGACGGTCGGGGCGGAAGGAGCTCCTACGAGCAGTACTTC. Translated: CASSDGRGGRSSYEQYF. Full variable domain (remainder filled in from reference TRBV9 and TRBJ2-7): DSGVTQTPKHLITATGQRVTLRCSPRSGDLSVYWYQQSLDQGLQFLIQYYNGEERAKGNILERFSAQQFPDLHSELNLSSLELGDSALYFCASSDGRGGRSSYEQYFGPGTRLTVT.

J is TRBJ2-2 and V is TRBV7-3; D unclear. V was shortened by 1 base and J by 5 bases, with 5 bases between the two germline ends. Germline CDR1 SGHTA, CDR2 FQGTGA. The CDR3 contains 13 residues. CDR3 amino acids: CASSLIATGELFF. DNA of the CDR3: TGTGCCAGCAGCTTAATCGCGACCGGGGAGCTGTTTTTT.

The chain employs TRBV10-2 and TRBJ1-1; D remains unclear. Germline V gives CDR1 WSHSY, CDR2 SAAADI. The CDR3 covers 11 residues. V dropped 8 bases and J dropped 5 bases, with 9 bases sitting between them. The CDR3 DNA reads TGCGCCAGCCGGGTTTCGACTGAAGCTTTCTTT. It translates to CASRVSTEAFF.

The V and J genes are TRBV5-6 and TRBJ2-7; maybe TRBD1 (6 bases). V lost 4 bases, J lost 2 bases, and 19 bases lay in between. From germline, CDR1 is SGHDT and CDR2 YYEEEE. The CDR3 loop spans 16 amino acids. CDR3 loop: CASSPWGQGSTYEQYF. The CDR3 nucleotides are TGTGCCAGCAGCCCGTGGGGCCAGGGGTCGACCTACGAGCAGTACTTC.

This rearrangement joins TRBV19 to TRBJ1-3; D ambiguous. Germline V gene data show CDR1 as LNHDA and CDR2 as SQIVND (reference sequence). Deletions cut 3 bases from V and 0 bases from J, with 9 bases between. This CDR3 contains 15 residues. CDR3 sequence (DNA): TGTGCCAGTAGTATCTGGGGAGACTCTGGAAACACCATATATTTT. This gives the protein CASSIWGDSGNTIYF.

The CDR3 sequence is CASSVVGRGGNTIYF. The CDR3 nucleotides read TGTGCCAGCAGCGTAGTAGGTAGGGGCGGAAACACCATATATTTT. The genes are TRBV9 and TRBJ1-3; D might be TRBD1 (5 bases). Germline V gene data show CDR1 as SGDLS and CDR2 as YYNGEE. V was cut by 0 bases and J by 4 bases, with 11 bases left in between. This CDR3 has 15 amino acids.

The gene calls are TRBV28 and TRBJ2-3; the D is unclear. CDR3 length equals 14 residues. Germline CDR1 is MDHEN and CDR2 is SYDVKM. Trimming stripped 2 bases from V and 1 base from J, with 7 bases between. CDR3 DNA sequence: TGTGCCAGCAGTTTAATCTGGGGCACAGATACGCAGTATTTT. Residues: CASSLIWGTDTQYF.

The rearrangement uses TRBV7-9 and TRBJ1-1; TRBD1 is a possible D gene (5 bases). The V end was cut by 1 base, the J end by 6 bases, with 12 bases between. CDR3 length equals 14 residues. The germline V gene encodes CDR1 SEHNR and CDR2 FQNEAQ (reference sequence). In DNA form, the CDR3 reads TGTGCCAGCAGCTTAGTTTGGGGGGTCCCTGAAGCTTTCTTT. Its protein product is CASSLVWGVPEAFF.

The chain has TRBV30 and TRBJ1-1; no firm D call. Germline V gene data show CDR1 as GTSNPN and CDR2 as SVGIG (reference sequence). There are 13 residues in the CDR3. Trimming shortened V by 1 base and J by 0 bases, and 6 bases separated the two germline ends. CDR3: CAWSELLNTEAFF. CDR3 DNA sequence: TGTGCCTGGAGTGAGCTACTGAACACTGAAGCTTTCTTT.

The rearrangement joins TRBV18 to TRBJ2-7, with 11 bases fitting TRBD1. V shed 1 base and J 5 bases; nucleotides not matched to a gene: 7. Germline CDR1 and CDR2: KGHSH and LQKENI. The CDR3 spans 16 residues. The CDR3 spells CASSPLGQGAWDEQYF. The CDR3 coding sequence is TGTGCCAGCTCACCACTAGGACAGGGGGCTTGGGACGAGCAGTACTTC.

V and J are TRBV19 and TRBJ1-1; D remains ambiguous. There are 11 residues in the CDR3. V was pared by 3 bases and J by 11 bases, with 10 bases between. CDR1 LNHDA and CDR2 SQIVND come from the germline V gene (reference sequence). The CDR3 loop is CASSIPSQAFF. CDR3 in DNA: TGTGCCAGTAGTATCCCATCACAGGCTTTCTTT.

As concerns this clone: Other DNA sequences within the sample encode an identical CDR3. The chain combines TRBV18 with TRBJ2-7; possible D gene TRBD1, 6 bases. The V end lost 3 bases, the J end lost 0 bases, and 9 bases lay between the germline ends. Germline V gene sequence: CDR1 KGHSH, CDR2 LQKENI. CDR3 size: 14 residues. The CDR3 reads CASSPSDSSYEQYF. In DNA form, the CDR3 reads TGTGCCAGCTCACCCTCGGACAGCTCCTACGAGCAGTACTTC. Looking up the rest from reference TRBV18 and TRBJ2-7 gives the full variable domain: NAGVMQNPRHLVRRRGQEARLRCSPMKGHSHVYWYRQLPEEGLKFMVYLQKENIIDESGMPKERFSAEFPKEGPSILRIQQVVRGDSAAYFCASSPSDSSYEQYFGPGTRLTVT.

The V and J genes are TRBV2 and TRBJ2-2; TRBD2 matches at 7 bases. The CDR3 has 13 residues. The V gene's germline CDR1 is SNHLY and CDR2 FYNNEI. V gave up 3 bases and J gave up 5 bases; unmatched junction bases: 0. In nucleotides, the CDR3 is TGTGCCAGCAGTGAGCGGGGGACCGGGGAGCTGTTTTTT. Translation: CASSERGTGELFF. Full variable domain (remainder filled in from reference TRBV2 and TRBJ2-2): EPEVTQTPSHQVTQMGQEVILRCVPISNHLYFYWYRQILGQKVEFLVSFYNNEISEKSEIFDDQFSVERPDGSNFTLKIRSTKLEDSAMYFCASSERGTGELFFGEGSRLTVL.

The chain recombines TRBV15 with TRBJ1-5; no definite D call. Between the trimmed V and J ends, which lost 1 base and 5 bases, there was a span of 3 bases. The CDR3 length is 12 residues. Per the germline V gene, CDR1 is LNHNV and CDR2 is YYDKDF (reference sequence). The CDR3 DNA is TGTGCCACCAGCAGAGGATATCAGCCCCAGCATTTT. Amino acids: CATSRGYQPQHF.

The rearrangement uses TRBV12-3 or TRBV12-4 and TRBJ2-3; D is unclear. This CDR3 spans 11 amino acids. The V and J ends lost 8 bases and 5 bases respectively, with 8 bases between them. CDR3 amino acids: CASGYKDTQYF. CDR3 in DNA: TGTGCCAGCGGTTATAAAGATACGCAGTATTTT.

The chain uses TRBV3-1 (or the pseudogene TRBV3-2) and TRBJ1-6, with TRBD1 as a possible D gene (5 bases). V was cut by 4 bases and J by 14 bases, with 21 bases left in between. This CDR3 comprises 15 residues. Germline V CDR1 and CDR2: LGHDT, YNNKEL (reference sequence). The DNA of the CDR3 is TGTGCCAGCAGCCGCGACGCTGGGACGGAGAGGTCCCTCCACTTT. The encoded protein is CASSRDAGTERSLHF.

The CDR3 nucleotides are TGTGCCAGCGTACGGGACGGCAACGTCTATGGCTACACCTTC. It specifies CASVRDGNVYGYTF. The V gene is TRBV2, the J gene TRBJ1-2, with D possibly TRBD1 on 5 matching bases. From germline, CDR1 is SNHLY and CDR2 FYNNEI. The ends were cut back, 8 bases at V and 4 bases at J, with 17 bases in the middle. CDR3 length: 14 amino acids.

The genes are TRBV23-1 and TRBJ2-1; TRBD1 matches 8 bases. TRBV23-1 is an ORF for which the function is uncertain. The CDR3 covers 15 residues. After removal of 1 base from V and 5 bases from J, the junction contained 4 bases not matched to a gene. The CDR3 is CASSQWGRGHNEQFF. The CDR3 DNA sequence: TGCGCCAGCAGTCAATGGGGCAGGGGGCACAATGAGCAGTTCTTC.

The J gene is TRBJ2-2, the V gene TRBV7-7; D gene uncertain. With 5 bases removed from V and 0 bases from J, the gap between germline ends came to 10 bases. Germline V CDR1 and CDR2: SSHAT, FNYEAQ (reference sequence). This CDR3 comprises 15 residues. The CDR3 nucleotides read TGTGCCAGCAGCCGGACGGAACCGAACACCGGGGAGCTGTTTTTT. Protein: CASSRTEPNTGELFF.

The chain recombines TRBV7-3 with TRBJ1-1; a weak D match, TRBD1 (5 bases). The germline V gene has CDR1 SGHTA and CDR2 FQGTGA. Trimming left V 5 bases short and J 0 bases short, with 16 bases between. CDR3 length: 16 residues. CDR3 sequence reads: CASSSWGNRMNTEAFF. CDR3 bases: TGTGCCAGCAGCAGCTGGGGGAATCGGATGAACACTGAAGCTTTCTTT. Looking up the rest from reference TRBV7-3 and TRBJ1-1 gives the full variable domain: GAGVSQTPSNKVTEKGKYVELRCDPISGHTALYWYRQSLGQGPEFLIYFQGTGAADDSGLPNDRFFAVRPEGSVSTLKIQRTERGDSAVYLCASSSWGNRMNTEAFFGQGTRLTVV.

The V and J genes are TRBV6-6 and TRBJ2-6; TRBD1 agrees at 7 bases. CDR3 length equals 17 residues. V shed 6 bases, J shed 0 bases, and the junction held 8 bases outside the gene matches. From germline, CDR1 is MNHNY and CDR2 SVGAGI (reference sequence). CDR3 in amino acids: CASRRQGPSSGANVLTF. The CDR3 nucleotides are TGTGCCAGCAGGCGACAGGGTCCTTCCTCTGGGGCCAACGTCCTGACTTTC.

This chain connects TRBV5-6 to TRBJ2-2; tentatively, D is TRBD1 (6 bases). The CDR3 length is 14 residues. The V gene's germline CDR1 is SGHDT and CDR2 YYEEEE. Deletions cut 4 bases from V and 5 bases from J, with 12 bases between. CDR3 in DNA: TGTGCCAGCAGCCGGAACAGGGTAACCGGGGAGCTGTTTTTT. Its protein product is CASSRNRVTGELFF. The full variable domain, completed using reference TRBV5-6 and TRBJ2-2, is DAGVTQSPTHLIKTRGQQVTLRCSPKSGHDTVSWYQQALGQGPQFIFQYYEEEERQRGNFPDRFSGHQFPNYSSELNVNALLLGDSALYLCASSRNRVTGELFFGEGSRLTVL.